What follows is one TCR beta chain and its context. Cohort assignment relied on participant-reported clinical history. CDR1 is SGHVS, CDR2 FQNEAQ, per germline. V lost 4 bases and J lost 11, with 12 bases in between. This CDR3 has 12 residues. Here immunoSEQ multiplex PCR was the method, and the copy in TCRdb shows in-frame clones only, minus some. The data show more than 300,000 clones, roughly nine tenths seen once. The data were taken from a study of blood T cell repertoires in COVID-19. Study-level background: Collection of acute and convalescent COVID-19 samples took place in the United States, Italy and Spain.

The clonotype was recovered from a middle-aged woman who had been exposed to COVID-19. Sequences were obtained from PBMCs or T cells enriched from blood (not recorded which). The V call is TRBV7-8, the J call TRBJ2-1; D not certain. The CDR3 loop reads CASSSKTGKQFF. Written as DNA, the CDR3 is TGTGCCAGCAGCTCAAAGACTGGAAAGCAGTTCTTC.